These T cell receptor beta chains were read from a single sample in a study of blood T cells in healthy people across ages. TCRdb called the 5' RACE reads again in MiXCR, with one record for every CDR3 protein. Among some 1,500,000 distinct CDR3 sequences listed, approximately 43% were seen once. The sample taken for sequencing was blood. The receptor source for this set is a woman between 18 and 29 years old in good health. Both conserved end residues are part of each CDR3. A D gene is named only where the DNA matches it firmly. Rows give clone size only sometimes, using once, few, many, or a class for an expanded clone.

j_call: TRBJ2-1; v_call: TRBV6-2/TRBV6-3; d_call: .; cdr3_length: 12; clone_size: .; cdr3_nt: TGTGCCAGCAGTTCCCCCTTGGGTGAGCAGTTCTTC; cdr3_aa: CASSSPLGEQFF
j_call: TRBJ2-6; v_call: TRBV6-2/TRBV6-3; d_call: .; cdr3_length: 15; clone_size: .; cdr3_nt: TGTGCCAGCAATCGAGCGGTTTCTGGGGCCAACGTCCTGACTTTC; cdr3_aa: CASNRAVSGANVLTF
j_call: TRBJ2-7; v_call: TRBV2; d_call: .; cdr3_length: 14; clone_size: many; cdr3_nt: TGTGCCAGCAGTGAACGGGGGCGAATCCACGAGCAGTACTTC; cdr3_aa: CASSERGRIHEQYF
j_call: TRBJ2-1; v_call: TRBV6-2/TRBV6-3; d_call: .; cdr3_length: 16; clone_size: few; cdr3_nt: TGTGCCAGCAGTTATTCCGGGGTTGAAGCACACAATGAGCAGTTCTTC; cdr3_aa: CASSYSGVEAHNEQFF
j_call: TRBJ1-4; v_call: TRBV12-3/TRBV12-4; d_call: .; cdr3_length: 16; clone_size: few; cdr3_nt: TGTGCCAGCACCGAAGACGGCGTTGCAACTAATGAAAAACTGTTTTTT; cdr3_aa: CASTEDGVATNEKLFF
j_call: TRBJ1-2; v_call: TRBV20-1; d_call: TRBD1; cdr3_length: 13; clone_size: once; cdr3_nt: TGCAGTACTAGAGGACAGGTTCTGGAGGGCTACACCTTC; cdr3_aa: CSTRGQVLEGYTF
j_call: TRBJ2-5; v_call: TRBV4-3; d_call: TRBD1; cdr3_length: 15; clone_size: few; cdr3_nt: TGCGCCAGCAGCCGAGCCGGGACAGGGGGTGAGACCCAGTACTTC; cdr3_aa: CASSRAGTGGETQYF
j_call: TRBJ1-5; v_call: TRBV20-1; d_call: TRBD1; cdr3_length: 14; clone_size: .; cdr3_nt: TGCAGTGCTAGACCCGGGACAGGGATAGGGCCCCAGCATTTT; cdr3_aa: CSARPGTGIGPQHF
j_call: TRBJ2-1; v_call: TRBV5-1; d_call: .; cdr3_length: 15; clone_size: .; cdr3_nt: TGTGCCAGCAGCCCGAGTGGGTGGGCCTACAATGAGCAGTTCTTC; cdr3_aa: CASSPSGWAYNEQFF
j_call: TRBJ2-1; v_call: TRBV6-5; d_call: TRBD2; cdr3_length: 14; clone_size: .; cdr3_nt: TGTGCCAGCAGTTACGGGGCTAGCGGGTATGAGCAGTTCTTC; cdr3_aa: CASSYGASGYEQFF
j_call: TRBJ2-3; v_call: TRBV9; d_call: .; cdr3_length: 15; clone_size: few; cdr3_nt: TGTGCCAGCAGCGTAGGGGGCTTTGCCACAGATACGCAGTATTTT; cdr3_aa: CASSVGGFATDTQYF
j_call: TRBJ2-7; v_call: TRBV20-1; d_call: TRBD2; cdr3_length: 12; clone_size: few; cdr3_nt: TGCAGTGGGACTAGCGGGACCTACGAGCAGTACTTC; cdr3_aa: CSGTSGTYEQYF